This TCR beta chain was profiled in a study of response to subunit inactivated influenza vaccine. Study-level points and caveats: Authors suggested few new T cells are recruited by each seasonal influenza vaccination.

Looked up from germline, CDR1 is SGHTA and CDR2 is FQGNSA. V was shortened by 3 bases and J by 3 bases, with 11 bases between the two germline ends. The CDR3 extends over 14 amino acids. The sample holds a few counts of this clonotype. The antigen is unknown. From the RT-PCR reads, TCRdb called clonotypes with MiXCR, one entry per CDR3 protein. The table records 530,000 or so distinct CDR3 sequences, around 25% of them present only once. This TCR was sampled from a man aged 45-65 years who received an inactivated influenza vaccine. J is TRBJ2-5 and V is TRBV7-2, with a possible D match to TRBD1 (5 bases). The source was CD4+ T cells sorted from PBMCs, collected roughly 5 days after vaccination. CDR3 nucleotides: TGTGCCAGCAGCTTTCAGGGTGGCAAAGAGACCCAGTACTTC. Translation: CASSFQGGKETQYF.